This T cell receptor beta chain derives from a study of CD8 T cells in Susac syndrome. Germline V CDR1 and CDR2: SGHTA, FQGNSA. V lost 5 bases to trimming and J lost 2 bases, with 14 bases between them. CDR3 size: 15 residues. Random hexamers were used to reverse transcribe the RNA input (0.5 to 1 ug). Each CDR3 protein gets one entry after TCRdb re-called the immunoSEQ multiplex PCR reads with MiXCR. This sample has approximately 210,000 distinct CDR3 sequences, with roughly 93% found just once. This chain uses TRBV7-2 with TRBJ2-3; tentatively, D is TRBD2 (5 bases). The source is a human donor with Susac syndrome. The sequenced material came from CD4+ T cells from PBMCs. This chain's CDR3 is CASSPRQRSTDTQYF. CDR3 bases: TGTGCCAGCAGCCCGCGGCAGCGGTCCACAGATACGCAGTATTTT.